The source of this TCR beta chain is a study of blood T cell repertoires in COVID-19. In the study overall: COVID-19 samples, acute and convalescent, were from the United States, Italy and Spain. Sources were T cells, B-cell-depleted T cells, or PBMCs; the material itself was cDNA or gDNA.

Per the original data handling: Amplification of reference gene primers was used by the study to estimate nucleated cell counts. The method was immunoSEQ multiplex PCR; TCRdb's version includes in-frame clones alone and lacks a portion of them. V, J and clone size are those of that table, while D and trimming were read from the DNA. The sample includes roughly 250,000 clones, 70% to 90% of them seen just once. Per the germline V gene, CDR1 is LNHDA and CDR2 is SQIVND (reference sequence). The J segment lost 0 bases and the V segment lost 7 bases, leaving 10 bases of the junction unmatched. The CDR3 is made up of 16 amino acids.

The sample consisted of peripheral blood. This clonotype was sampled from a middle-aged woman who had recovered from COVID-19. The chain carries TRBV19 and TRBJ1-1, with 8 positions matching TRBD1. The CDR3 spells CASTVWTGSVNTEAFF. In nucleotides, the CDR3 is TGTGCCAGTACCGTCTGGACAGGGTCCGTGAACACTGAAGCTTTCTTT.